The TCR beta chain described here comes from a study of T-cell memory formation after mild COVID-19. Study-wide results and limits: A subset of responding clones appeared in pre-infection memory, suggesting cross-reactive memory joined.

TCR alpha and TCR beta cDNA libraries carrying sample barcodes and UMIs came from 5'RACE with constant-segment primers. TCRdb fed the 5' RACE reads into MiXCR, producing one record per CDR3 protein. Seen here are about 340,000 distinct CDR3 sequences, over 10% observed once, and the top ten hold 20% to 25%. The CDR3 runs 16 residues. Germline loops: CDR1 KGHSH, CDR2 LQKENI. The V and J ends lost 3 bases and 0 bases respectively, with 11 bases between them. This clonotype was detected many times. Its target is unknown. This receptor was taken from a man aged 18 to 30 who had mild COVID-19 (a few samples of this study predate the infection). Cell type and time point are not known. The V and J genes are TRBV18 and TRBJ1-4; D possibly corresponds to TRBD1 (5 bases). The sequencing input was PBMCs or a T cell subset sorted from them (not recorded which). The CDR3 DNA is TGTGCCAGCTCACCCCGGGGCCACGCAACTAATGAAAAACTGTTTTTT. Protein product: CASSPRGHATNEKLFF. The full variable domain, rest sourced from reference TRBV18 and TRBJ1-4, is NAGVMQNPRHLVRRRGQEARLRCSPMKGHSHVYWYRQLPEEGLKFMVYLQKENIIDESGMPKERFSAEFPKEGPSILRIQQVVRGDSAAYFCASSPRGHATNEKLFFGSGTQLSVL.